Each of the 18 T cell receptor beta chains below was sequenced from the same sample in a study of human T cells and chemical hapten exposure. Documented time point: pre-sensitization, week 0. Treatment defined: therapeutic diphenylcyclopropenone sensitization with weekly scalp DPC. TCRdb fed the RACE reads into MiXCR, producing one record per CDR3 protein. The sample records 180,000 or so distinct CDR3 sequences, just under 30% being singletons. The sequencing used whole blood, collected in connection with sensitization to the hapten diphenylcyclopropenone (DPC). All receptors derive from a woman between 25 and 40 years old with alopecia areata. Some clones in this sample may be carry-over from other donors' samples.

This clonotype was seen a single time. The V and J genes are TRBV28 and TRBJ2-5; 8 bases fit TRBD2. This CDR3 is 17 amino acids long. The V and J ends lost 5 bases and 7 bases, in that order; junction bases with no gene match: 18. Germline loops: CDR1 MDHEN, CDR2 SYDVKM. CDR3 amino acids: CASSPRFWRGARGTQYF. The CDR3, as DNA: TGTGCCAGCAGTCCCCGCTTCTGGCGGGGGGCCCGTGGGACCCAGTACTTC.

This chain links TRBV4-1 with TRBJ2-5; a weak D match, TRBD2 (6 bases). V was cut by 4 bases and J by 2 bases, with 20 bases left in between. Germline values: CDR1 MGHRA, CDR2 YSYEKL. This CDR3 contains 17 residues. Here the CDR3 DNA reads TGCGCCAGCAGCCTCGGTTCTGGGGGGTTCACGCAAGAGACCCAGTACTTC. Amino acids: CASSLGSGGFTQETQYF.

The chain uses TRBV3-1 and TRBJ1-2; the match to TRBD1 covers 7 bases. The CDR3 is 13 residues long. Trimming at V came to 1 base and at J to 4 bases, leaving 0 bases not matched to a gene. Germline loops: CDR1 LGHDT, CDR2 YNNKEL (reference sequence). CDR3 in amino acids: CASSQGDSYGYTF. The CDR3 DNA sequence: TGTGCCAGCAGCCAAGGGGACAGCTATGGCTACACCTTC.

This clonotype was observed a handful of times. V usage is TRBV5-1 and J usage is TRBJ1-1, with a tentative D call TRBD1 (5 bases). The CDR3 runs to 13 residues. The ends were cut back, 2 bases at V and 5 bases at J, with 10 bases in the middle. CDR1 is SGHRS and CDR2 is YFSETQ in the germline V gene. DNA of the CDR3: TGCGCCAGCAGCTTAGGGGAGGGGACTGAAGCTTTCTTT. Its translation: CASSLGEGTEAFF. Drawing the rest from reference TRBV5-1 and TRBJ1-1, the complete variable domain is KAGVTQTPRYLIKTRGQQVTLSCSPISGHRSVSWYQQTPGQGLQFLFEYFSETQRNKGNFPGRFSGRQFSNSRSEMNVSTLELGDSALYLCASSLGEGTEAFFGQGTRLTVV.

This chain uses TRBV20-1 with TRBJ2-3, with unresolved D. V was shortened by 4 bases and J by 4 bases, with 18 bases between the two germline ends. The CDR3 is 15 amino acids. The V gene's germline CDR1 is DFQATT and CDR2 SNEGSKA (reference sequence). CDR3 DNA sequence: TGCAGTGCTAACTATGTGGCTAGTTCAGCAGATACGCAGTATTTT. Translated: CSANYVASSADTQYF.

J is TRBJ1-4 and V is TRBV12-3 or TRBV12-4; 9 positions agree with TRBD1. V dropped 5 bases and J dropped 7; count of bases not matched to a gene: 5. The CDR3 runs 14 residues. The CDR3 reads CASSQQGAGEKLFF. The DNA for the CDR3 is TGTGCCAGCAGTCAACAGGGGGCAGGTGAAAAACTGTTTTTT.

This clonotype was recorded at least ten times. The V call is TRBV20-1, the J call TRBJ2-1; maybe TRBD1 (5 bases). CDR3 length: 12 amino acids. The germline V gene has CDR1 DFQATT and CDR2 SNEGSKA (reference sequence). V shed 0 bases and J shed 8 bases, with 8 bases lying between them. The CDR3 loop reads CSARDTGHEQFF. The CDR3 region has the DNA TGCAGTGCTAGAGATACAGGACATGAGCAGTTCTTC.

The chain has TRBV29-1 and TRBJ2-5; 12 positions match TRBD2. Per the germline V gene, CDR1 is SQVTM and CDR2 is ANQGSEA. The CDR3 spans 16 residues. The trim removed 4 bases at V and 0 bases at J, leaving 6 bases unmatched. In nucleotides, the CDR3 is TGCAGCGTTGGGACTAGCGGGGCAATTTACCAAGAGACCCAGTACTTC. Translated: CSVGTSGAIYQETQYF. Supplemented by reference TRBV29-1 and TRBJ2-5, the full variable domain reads SAVISQKPSRDICQRGTSLTIQCQVDSQVTMMFWYRQQPGQSLTLIATANQGSEATYESGFVIDKFPISRPNLTFSTLTVSNMSPEDSSIYLCSVGTSGAIYQETQYFGPGTRLLVL.

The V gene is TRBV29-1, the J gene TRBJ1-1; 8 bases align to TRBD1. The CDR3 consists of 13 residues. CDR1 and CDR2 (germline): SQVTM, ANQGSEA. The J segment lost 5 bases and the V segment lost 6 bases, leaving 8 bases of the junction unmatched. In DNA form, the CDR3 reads TGCAGCGTCCCCGACAGGGGTAGTACTGAAGCTTTCTTT. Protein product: CSVPDRGSTEAFF.

The CDR3 sequence is CASSSAWLNYGYTF. CDR3 coding DNA: TGTGCCAGCAGTTCGGCTTGGCTTAACTATGGCTACACCTTC. The V call is TRBV12-3 or TRBV12-4, the J call TRBJ1-2, with D unclear. V gave up 4 bases and J gave up 1 base, with 10 bases separating them. The CDR3 runs to 14 residues.

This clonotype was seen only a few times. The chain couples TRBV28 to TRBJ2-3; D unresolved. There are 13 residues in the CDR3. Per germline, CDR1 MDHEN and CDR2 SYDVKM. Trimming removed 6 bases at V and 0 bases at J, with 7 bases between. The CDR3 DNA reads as TGTGCCAGCAGCCTTTCTAGCACAGATACGCAGTATTTT. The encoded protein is CASSLSSTDTQYF.

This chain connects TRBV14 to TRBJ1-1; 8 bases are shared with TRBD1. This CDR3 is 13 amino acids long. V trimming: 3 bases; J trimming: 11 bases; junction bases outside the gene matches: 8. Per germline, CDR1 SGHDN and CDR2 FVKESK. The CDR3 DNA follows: TGTGCCAGCAGCCAGGTCCAGGGGGCGGGGGCTTTCTTT. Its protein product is CASSQVQGAGAFF.

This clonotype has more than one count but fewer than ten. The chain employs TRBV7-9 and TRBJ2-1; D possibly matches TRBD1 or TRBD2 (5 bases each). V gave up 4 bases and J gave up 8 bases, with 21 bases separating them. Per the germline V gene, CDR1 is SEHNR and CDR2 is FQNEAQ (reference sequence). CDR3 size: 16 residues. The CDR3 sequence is CASSSLGEGPQDEQFF. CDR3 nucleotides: TGTGCCAGCAGCTCCCTGGGTGAGGGCCCACAGGATGAGCAGTTCTTC.

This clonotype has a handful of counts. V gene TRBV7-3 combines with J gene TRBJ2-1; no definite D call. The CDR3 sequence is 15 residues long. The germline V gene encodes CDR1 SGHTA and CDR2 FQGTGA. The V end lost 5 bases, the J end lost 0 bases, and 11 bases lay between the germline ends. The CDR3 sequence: CASSRDTSSYNEQFF. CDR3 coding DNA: TGTGCCAGCAGCCGAGACACGAGCTCCTACAATGAGCAGTTCTTC.

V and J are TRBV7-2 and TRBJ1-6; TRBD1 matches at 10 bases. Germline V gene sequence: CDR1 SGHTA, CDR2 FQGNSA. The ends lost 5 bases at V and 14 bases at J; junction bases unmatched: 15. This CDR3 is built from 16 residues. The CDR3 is CASSQPGDRGRSSLHF. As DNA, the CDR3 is TGTGCCAGCAGCCAACCCGGGGACAGGGGACGCTCATCCCTCCACTTT.

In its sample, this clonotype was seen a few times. CDR3 nucleotides: TGTGCCAGCAGCCAAACTAGCGGGCCTTACTACGAGCAGTACTTC. Translated: CASSQTSGPYYEQYF. The rearrangement joins TRBV28 to TRBJ2-7; TRBD2 agrees at 9 bases. V shed 6 bases, J shed 3 bases, and the junction held 9 bases outside the gene matches. The CDR3 consists of 15 residues. Germline lookup yields CDR1 MDHEN and CDR2 SYDVKM.

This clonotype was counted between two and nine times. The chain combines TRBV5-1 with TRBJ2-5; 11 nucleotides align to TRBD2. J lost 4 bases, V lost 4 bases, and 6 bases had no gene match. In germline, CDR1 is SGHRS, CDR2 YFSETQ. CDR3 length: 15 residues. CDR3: CASSIGTSGGETQYF. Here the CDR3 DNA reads TGCGCCAGCAGCATCGGGACTAGCGGTGGAGAGACCCAGTACTTC.

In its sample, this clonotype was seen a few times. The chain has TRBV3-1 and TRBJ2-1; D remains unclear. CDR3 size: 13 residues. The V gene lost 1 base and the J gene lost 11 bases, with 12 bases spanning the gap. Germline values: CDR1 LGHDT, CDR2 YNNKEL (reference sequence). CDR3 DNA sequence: TGTGCCAGCAGCCAAGGGTTGACACCGAAGCAGTTCTTC. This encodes CASSQGLTPKQFF.